This record covers a single T cell receptor beta chain. The target of this receptor is not known. No base qualities exist here, and no much larger clone lies one base off it. This record comes from a study of blood T cell repertoires in COVID-19 (dated by TCRdb to 2019 to 2021). Turning to the overall study: Samples from collaborators originated in the United States, Italy and Spain and spanned both the acute and convalescent phases of COVID-19. The prospective study material was composed of cDNA or gDNA derived from T cells, B-cell-depleted T cells, or PBMCs. Deeply sampled blood TCRbeta repertoires from subjects exposed to, actively infected with, or recovered from COVID-19 were included in the dataset. The repertoires were released in a freely available public database intended as a resource for research on the immune response to SARS-CoV-2. The samples were drawn from two sources: the first 160 participants of the ongoing ImmuneRACE study, and 1,254 subjects contributed by 6 global collaborators. Nearly every sample came with metadata listing a de-identified subject ID, COVID-19 status, age in years and sex. Where available, HLA class I and class II types were obtained from metadata supplied by the sample provider rather than from assay-based typing.

Results and caveats for the whole study, not just this receptor: The quantity of clinical and demographic metadata differed by source and by participant and was supplied without curation.

TCRbeta CDR3 regions were amplified from genomic DNA using the immunoSEQ Assay, a bias-controlled multiplex PCR. The study's processing was this. Within the assay, amplification of reference gene primers was used to estimate how many nucleated cells each sample contained. To quantify the absolute abundance of each unique TCRbeta CDR3 rearrangement, sequence reads were collapsed and filtered. For each sample, productive Simpson clonality was calculated as the square root of Simpson's diversity index over productive rearrangements. Here the immuneACCESS table is served through TCRdb, limited to in-frame sequences with V and J called. Missing clones are a known gap in these copies; in checked studies unresolved V genes cover under half, and the rest lacks a known reason. V, J and clone size are those of that table, while D and trimming were read from the DNA. The sample contains some 250,000 clones, 86% of them found a single time. 2.5% to 3.5% of the sample lies in the top ten.

Participants in the prospective study were enrolled through a virtual design, were aged about 18 to 100 years, and lived in 24 United States geographic areas. To assign participants to cohorts, the prospective study relied on clinical history that participants themselves reported in a screening survey and a study questionnaire. Each participant in the prospective study had whole blood, serum and a nasopharyngeal or oropharyngeal swab collected by mobile phlebotomists. Additional blood draws and questionnaires over an approximately 2-month period could optionally be provided by prospective study participants. Before DNA extraction, prospective study blood samples were shipped either frozen or at room temperature. The cysteine opens and the phenylalanine closes a CDR3 of 14 amino acids. The only DNA kept is the CDR3, 42 bases in frame from the first base. The germline V gene yields SNHLY for CDR1 and FYNNEI for CDR2. V lost 6 bases and J lost 3 bases, and the count of bases not matched to a germline gene is 8.

Material: PBMCs or T cells enriched from blood (not recorded which). The receptor comes from a woman between 40 and 50 years old with acute COVID-19. Recombination linked TRBV2 to TRBJ2-7, with 7 junctional bases fitting TRBD1. The CDR3 region has the sequence CASSARDSYYEQYF. The DNA sequence is given as TGTGCCAGCAGCGCCCGGGACAGCTACTACGAGCAGTACTTC.